The next 3 T cell receptor beta chains were all read from a single sample in a study of blood T cells in healthy people across ages. Alongside a J-beta primer mix, a sample-barcoded 5' primer served in a second PCR lasting roughly 6 to 12 cycles. TCRdb reprocessed the 5' RACE reads with MiXCR, giving one entry per CDR3 protein. The sample has 900,000 to 950,000 distinct CDR3 sequences, 29% seen once. Separately, the same data were catalogued under a study of T cells of mothers and their children.

Source material: blood. Receptor source: a woman aged 40 to 55 in good health.

Only one count was recorded for this clonotype. The chain recombines TRBV11-2 with TRBJ2-4; tentatively, D is TRBD2 (7 bases). CDR1 is SGHAT, CDR2 FQNNGV, per germline. V was trimmed by 2 bases and J by 13 bases, leaving 27 bases between them. CDR3 length: 17 amino acids. The CDR3 region is CASSLSLAGAPYNVQYF. The CDR3 nucleotides are TGTGCCAGCAGCTTATCCCTCGCGGGGGCTCCCTACAATGTGCAGTACTTC.

The sample holds many counts of this clonotype. This rearrangement joins TRBV7-2 to TRBJ1-1, with 7 bases that match TRBD1. The CDR3 contains 15 residues. Per germline, CDR1 SGHTA and CDR2 FQGNSA. V shed 2 bases and J 11 bases; nucleotides not matched to a gene: 14. The CDR3 loop reads CASSLSSHRQGTAFF. As DNA, the CDR3 is TGTGCCAGCAGCTTATCCTCCCACCGACAGGGAACGGCTTTCTTT.

In DNA form, the CDR3 reads TGTGCCAGCAGCTCCGCCGGAAGACCTTTAGAGCAGTACTTC. It is translated as CASSSAGRPLEQYF. The chain uses TRBV7-6 and TRBJ2-4; no definite D call. From germline, CDR1 is SGHVS and CDR2 FNYEAQ. Trimming removed 4 bases at V and 13 bases at J, with 20 bases between. There are 14 residues in the CDR3. The complete variable domain, with remaining parts taken from reference TRBV7-6 and TRBJ2-4, reads GAGVSQSPRYKVTKRGQDVALRCDPISGHVSLYWYRQALGQGPEFLTYFNYEAQQDKSGLPNDRFSAERPEGSISTLTIQRTEQRDSAMYRCASSSAGRPLEQYFGAGTRLSVL.